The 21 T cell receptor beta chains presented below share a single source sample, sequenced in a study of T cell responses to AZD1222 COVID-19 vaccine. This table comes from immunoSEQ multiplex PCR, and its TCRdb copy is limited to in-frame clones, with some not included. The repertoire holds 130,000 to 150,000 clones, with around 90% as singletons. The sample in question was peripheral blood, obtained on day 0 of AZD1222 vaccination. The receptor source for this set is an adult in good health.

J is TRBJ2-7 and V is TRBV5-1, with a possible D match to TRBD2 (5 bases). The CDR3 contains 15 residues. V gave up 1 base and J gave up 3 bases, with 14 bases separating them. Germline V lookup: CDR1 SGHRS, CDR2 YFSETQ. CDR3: CASSLSRERSYEQYF. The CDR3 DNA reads TGCGCCAGCAGCTTGTCCCGGGAACGGAGCTACGAGCAGTACTTC. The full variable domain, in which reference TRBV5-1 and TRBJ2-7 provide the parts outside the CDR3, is KAGVTQTPRYLIKTRGQQVTLSCSPISGHRSVSWYQQTPGQGLQFLFEYFSETQRNKGNFPGRFSGRQFSNSRSEMNVSTLELGDSALYLCASSLSRERSYEQYFGPGTRLTVT.

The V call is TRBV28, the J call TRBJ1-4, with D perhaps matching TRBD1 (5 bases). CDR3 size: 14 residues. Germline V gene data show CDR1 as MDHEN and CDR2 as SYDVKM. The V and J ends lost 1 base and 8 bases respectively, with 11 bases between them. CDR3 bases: TGTGCCAGCAGTTTATCAGGGACGGCGGAAAAACTGTTTTTT. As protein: CASSLSGTAEKLFF.

Here the CDR3 reads CASSEVRTSMNEQFF. The CDR3 bases are TGTGCCAGCAGTGAAGTCCGGACTAGCATGAATGAGCAGTTCTTC. The rearrangement joins TRBV2 to TRBJ2-1, with TRBD2 matching 8 bases. There are 15 residues in the CDR3. Trimming removed 1 base from V and 7 bases from J; junction bases left unmatched: 6. CDR1 and CDR2 (germline): SNHLY, FYNNEI.

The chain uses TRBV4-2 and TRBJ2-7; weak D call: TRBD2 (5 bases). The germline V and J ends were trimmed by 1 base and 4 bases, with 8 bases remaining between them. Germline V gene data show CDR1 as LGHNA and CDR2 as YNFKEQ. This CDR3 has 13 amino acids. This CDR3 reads CASSQGAVYEQYF. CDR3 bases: TGTGCCAGCAGCCAAGGAGCGGTGTACGAGCAGTACTTC.

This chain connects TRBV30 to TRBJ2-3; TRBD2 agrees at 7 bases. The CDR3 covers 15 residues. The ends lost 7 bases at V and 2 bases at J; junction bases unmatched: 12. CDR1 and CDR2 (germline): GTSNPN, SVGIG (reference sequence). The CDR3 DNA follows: TGTGCCTCCCTCTCGAGCGGGATTTTCACAGATACGCAGTATTTT. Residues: CASLSSGIFTDTQYF.

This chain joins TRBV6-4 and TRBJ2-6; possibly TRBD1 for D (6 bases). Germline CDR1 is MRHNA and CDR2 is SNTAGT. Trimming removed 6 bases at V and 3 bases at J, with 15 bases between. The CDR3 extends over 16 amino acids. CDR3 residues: CASSAQGPGGANVLTF. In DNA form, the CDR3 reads TGTGCCAGCAGCGCACAGGGTCCCGGTGGGGCCAACGTCCTGACTTTC.

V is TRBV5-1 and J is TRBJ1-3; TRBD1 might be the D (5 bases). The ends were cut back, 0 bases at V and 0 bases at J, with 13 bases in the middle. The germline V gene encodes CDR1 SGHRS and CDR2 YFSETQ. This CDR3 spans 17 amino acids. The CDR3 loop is CASSLGGPTSSGNTIYF. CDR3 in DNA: TGCGCCAGCAGCTTGGGGGGACCAACCAGCTCTGGAAACACCATATATTTT.

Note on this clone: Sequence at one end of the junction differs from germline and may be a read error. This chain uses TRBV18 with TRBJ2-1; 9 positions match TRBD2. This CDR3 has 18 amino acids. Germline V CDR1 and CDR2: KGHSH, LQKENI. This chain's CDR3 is CASSPPKGGGRDYNEQFF. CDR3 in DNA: TGTGCCAGCTCCCCACCGAAAGGTGGCGGGAGGGACTACAATGAGCAGTTCTTC.

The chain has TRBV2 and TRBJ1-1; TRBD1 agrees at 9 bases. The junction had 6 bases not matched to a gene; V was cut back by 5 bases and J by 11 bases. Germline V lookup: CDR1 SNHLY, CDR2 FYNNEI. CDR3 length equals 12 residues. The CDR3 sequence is CASSPRQGDAFF. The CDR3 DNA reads TGTGCCAGCAGTCCTCGACAGGGGGATGCTTTCTTT.

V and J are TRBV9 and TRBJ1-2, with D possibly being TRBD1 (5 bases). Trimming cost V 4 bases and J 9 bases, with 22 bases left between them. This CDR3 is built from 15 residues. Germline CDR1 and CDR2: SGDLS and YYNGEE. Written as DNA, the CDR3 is TGTGCCAGCAGCCAAAATCCGGGGCCCAGCAGTAGCTACACCTTC. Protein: CASSQNPGPSSSYTF.

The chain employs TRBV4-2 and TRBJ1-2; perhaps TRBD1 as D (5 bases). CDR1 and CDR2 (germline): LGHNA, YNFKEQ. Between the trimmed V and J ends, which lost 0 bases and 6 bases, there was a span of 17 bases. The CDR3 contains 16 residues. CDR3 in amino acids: CASSQEAGAVGHGYTF. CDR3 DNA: TGTGCCAGCAGCCAAGAAGCCGGGGCGGTGGGCCATGGCTACACCTTC.

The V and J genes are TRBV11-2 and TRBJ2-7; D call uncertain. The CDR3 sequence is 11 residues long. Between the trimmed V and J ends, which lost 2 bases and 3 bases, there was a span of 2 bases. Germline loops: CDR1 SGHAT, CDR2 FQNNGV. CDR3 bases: TGTGCCAGCAGCTTAAACTACGAGCAGTACTTC. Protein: CASSLNYEQYF.

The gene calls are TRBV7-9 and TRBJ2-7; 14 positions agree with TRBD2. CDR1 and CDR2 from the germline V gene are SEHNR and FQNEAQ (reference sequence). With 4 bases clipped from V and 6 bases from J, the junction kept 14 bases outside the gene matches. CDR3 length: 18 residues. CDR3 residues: CASSSGDLGLAGGREQYF. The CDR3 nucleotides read TGTGCCAGCAGCTCAGGGGACCTTGGACTAGCGGGAGGTCGCGAGCAGTACTTC.

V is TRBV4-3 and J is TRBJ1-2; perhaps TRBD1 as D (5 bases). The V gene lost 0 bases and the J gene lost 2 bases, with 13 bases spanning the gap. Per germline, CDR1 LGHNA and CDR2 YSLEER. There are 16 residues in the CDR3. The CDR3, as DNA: TGCGCCAGCAGCCAAGATTCTGACAGCTCGAACTATGGCTACACCTTC. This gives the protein CASSQDSDSSNYGYTF.

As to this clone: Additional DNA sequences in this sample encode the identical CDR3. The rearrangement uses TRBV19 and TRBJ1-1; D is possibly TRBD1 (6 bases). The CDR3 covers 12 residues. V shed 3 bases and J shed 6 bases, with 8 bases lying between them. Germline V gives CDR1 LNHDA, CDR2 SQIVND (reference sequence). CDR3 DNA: TGTGCCAGTAGTATTAGGGGGGCTGAAGCTTTCTTT. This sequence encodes CASSIRGAEAFF.

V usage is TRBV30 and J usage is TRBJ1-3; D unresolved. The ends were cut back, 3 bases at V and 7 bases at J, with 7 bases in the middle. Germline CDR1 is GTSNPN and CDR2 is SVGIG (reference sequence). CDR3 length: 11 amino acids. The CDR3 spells CAWRAGNTIYF. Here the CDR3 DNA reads TGTGCCTGGAGAGCCGGGAACACCATATATTTT.

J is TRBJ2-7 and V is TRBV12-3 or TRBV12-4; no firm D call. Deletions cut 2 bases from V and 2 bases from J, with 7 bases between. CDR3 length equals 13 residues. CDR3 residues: CASSLIGPYEQYF. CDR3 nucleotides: TGTGCCAGCAGTTTAATCGGTCCCTACGAGCAGTACTTC.

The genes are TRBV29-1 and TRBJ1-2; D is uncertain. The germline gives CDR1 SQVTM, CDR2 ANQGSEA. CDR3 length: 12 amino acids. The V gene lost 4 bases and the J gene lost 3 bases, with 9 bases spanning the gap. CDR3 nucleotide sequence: TGCAGCGTTGGGGGTTTCGACTATGGCTACACCTTC. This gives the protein CSVGGFDYGYTF.

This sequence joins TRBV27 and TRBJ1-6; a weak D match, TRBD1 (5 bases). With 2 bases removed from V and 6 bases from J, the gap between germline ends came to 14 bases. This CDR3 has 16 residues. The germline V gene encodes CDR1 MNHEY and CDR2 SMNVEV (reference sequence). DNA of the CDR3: TGTGCCAGCAGTTTACGACAGAATAACCCTAATTCACCCCTCCACTTT. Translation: CASSLRQNNPNSPLHF.

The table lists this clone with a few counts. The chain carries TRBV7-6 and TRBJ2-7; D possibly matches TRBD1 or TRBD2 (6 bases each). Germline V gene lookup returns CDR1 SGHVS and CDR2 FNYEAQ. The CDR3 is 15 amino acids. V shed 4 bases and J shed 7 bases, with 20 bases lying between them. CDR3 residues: CASSSRGDGGAEQYF. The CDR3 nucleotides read TGTGCCAGCAGCTCTAGGGGGGACGGTGGAGCTGAGCAGTACTTC.

The CDR3 DNA reads as TGTGCCAGCAGTCGTACAGGGGGCAGTGAGCAGTTCTTC. Amino acid sequence: CASSRTGGSEQFF. The V and J genes are TRBV6-5 and TRBJ2-1; 9 bases map to TRBD1. The V segment lost 5 bases and the J segment 9 bases; nucleotides outside the gene matches: 5. The CDR3 is 13 amino acids. CDR1 and CDR2 (germline): MNHEY, SVGAGI.